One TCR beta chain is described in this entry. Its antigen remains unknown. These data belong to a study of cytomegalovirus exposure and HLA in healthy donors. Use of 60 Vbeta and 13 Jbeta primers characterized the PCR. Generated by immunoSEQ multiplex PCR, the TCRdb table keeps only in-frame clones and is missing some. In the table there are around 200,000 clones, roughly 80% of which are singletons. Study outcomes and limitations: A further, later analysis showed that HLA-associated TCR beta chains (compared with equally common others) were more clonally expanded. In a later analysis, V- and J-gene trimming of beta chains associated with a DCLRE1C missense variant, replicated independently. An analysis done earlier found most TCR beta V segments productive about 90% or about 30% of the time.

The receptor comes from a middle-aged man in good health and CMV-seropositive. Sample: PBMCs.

The CDR3 reads CASSPDLLTNTEAFF. The CDR3 DNA sequence: TGTGCCAGCAGCCCAGATTTACTAACGAACACTGAAGCTTTCTTT. The chain has TRBV7-9 and TRBJ1-1; D gene ambiguous. The V gene's germline CDR1 is SEHNR and CDR2 FQNEAQ (reference sequence). The CDR3 contains 15 residues. Trimming cost V 5 bases and J 1 base, with 14 bases left between them. Drawing the rest from reference TRBV7-9 and TRBJ1-1, the complete variable domain is DTGVSQNPRHKITKRGQNVTFRCDPISEHNRLYWYRQTLGQGPEFLTYFQNEAQLEKSRLLSDRFSAERPKGSFSTLEIQRTEQGDSAMYLCASSPDLLTNTEAFFGQGTRLTVV.